This T cell receptor (beta chain) was recovered during a study of cytomegalovirus exposure and HLA in healthy donors. About the research overall: In terms of ancestry, the Caucasian-associated cluster contained 75% to 85% of the approximately 400 genotyped donors.

This clone is a singleton in its sample. PCR was performed using 60 Vbeta and 13 Jbeta primers. Only in-frame clones appear in the TCRdb table, and some are missing; sequencing was by immunoSEQ multiplex PCR. Found here are some 190,000 clones, 60% to 85% of them singletons; the top ten hold around 1.6%. The CDR3 is 15 residues long. Germline values: CDR1 MNHEY, CDR2 SMNVEV (reference sequence). V shed 6 bases and J 4 bases; nucleotides not matched to a gene: 12. Sequences were obtained from PBMCs. The chain recombines TRBV27 with TRBJ2-7; 7 nucleotides align to TRBD2. The source is a man between 18 and 29 years old in good health and CMV-seronegative. CDR3 sequence: CASSPEGGAPYEQYF. The CDR3 DNA sequence: TGTGCCAGCAGCCCCGAGGGAGGGGCTCCTTACGAGCAGTACTTC.